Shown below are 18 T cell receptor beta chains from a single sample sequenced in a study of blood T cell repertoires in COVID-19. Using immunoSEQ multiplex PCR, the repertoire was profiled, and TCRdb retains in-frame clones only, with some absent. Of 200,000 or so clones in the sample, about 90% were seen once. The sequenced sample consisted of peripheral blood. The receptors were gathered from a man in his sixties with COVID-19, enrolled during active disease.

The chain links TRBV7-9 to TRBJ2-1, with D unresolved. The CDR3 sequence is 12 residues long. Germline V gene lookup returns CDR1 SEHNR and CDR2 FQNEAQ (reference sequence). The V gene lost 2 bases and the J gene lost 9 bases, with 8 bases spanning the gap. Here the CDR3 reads CASSLTVTEQFF. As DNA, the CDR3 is TGTGCCAGCAGCTTAACAGTTACTGAGCAGTTCTTC.

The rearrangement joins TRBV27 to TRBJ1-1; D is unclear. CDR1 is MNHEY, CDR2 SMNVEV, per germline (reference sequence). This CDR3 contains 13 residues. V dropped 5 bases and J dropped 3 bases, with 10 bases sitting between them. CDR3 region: CASSKQVDTEAFF. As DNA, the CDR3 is TGTGCCAGCAGTAAACAAGTTGACACTGAAGCTTTCTTT.

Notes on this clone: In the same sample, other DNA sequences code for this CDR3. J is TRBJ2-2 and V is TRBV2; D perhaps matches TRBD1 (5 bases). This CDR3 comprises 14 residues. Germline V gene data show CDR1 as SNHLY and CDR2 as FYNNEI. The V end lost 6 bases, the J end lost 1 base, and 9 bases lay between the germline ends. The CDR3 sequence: CASSLQGNTGELFF. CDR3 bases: TGTGCCAGCAGCCTGCAGGGGAACACCGGGGAGCTGTTTTTT.

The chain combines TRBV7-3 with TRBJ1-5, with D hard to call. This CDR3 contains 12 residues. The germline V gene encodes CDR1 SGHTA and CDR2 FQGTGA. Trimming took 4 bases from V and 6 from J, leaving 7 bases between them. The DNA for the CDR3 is TGTGCCAGCAGCTCTGCAGGTCAGCCCCAGCATTTT. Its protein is CASSSAGQPQHF.

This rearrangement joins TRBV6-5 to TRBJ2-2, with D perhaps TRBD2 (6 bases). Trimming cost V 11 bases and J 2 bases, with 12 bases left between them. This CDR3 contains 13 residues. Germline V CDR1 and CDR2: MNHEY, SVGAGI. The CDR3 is CAGRSSNTGELFF. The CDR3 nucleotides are TGTGCCGGGAGGTCGAGTAACACCGGGGAGCTGTTTTTT.

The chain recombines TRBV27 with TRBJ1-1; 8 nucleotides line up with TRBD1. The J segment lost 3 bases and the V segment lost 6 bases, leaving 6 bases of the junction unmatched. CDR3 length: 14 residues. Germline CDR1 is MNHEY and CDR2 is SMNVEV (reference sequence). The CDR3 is CASRTGVRDTEAFF. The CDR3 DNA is TGTGCCAGCAGGACAGGGGTAAGGGACACTGAAGCTTTCTTT.

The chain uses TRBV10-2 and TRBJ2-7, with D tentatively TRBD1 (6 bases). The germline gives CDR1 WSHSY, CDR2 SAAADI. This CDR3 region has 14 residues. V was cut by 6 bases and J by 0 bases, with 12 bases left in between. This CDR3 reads CASRPPTGSYEQYF. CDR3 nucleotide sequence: TGCGCCAGCAGGCCACCGACAGGCTCCTACGAGCAGTACTTC.

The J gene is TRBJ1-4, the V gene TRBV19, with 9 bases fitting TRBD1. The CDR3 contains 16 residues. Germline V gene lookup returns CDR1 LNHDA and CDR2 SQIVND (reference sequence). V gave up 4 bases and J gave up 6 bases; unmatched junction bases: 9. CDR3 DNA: TGTGCCAGTAGTAGCTTTTCCGGGACAGGGTATGAAAAACTGTTTTTT. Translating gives CASSSFSGTGYEKLFF.

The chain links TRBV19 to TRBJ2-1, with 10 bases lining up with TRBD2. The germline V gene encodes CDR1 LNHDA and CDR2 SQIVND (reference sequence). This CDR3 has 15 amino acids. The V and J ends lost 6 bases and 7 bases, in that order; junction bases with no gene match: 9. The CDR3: CASSQAGGRVNEQFF. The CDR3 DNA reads TGTGCCAGTAGCCAAGCGGGGGGGCGGGTGAATGAGCAGTTCTTC.

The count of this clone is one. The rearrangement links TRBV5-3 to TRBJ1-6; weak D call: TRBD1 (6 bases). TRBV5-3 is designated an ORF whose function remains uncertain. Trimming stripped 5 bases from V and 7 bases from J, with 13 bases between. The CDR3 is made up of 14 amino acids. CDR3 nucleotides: TGTGCCAGAAGTCCGGGACACTGGAATTCACCCCTCCACTTT. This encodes CARSPGHWNSPLHF.

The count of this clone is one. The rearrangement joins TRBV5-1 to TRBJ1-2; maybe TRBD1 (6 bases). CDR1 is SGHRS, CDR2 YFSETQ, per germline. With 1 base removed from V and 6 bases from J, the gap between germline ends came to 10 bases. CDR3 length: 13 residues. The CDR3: CASSLTGWDGYTF. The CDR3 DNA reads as TGCGCCAGCAGCTTGACAGGGTGGGATGGCTACACCTTC.

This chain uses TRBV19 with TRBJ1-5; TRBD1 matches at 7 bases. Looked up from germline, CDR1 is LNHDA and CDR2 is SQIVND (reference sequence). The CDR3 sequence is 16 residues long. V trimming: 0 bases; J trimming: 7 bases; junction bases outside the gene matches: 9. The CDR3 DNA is TGTGCCAGTAGTATAGACGGGACGAACAGGGGCCAGCCCCAGCATTTT. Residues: CASSIDGTNRGQPQHF.

The CDR3 loop reads CASSGGANTGELFF. CDR3 sequence (DNA): TGCGCCAGCAGCGGGGGCGCGAACACCGGGGAGCTGTTTTTT. The chain combines TRBV4-1 with TRBJ2-2; tentative D call: TRBD1 (6 bases). This CDR3 has 14 amino acids. The germline V and J ends were trimmed by 5 bases and 0 bases, with 7 bases remaining between them. Germline V gene lookup returns CDR1 MGHRA and CDR2 YSYEKL.

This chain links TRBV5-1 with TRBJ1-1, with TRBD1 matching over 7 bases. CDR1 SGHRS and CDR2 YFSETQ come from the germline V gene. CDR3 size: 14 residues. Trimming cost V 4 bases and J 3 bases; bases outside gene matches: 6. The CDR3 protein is CASSRLTGDTEAFF. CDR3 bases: TGCGCCAGCAGCCGGCTTACAGGGGACACTGAAGCTTTCTTT.

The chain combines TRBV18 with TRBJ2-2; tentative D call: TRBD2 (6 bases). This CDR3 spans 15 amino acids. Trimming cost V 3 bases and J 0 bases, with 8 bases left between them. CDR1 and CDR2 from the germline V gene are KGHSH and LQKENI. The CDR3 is CASSPQRANTGELFF. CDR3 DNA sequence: TGTGCCAGCTCACCCCAGCGGGCGAACACCGGGGAGCTGTTTTTT.

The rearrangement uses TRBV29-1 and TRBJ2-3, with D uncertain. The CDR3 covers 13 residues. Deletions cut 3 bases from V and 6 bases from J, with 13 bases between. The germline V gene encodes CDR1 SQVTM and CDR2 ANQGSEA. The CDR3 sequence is CSVEYFYRDTQYF. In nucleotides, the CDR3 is TGCAGCGTTGAGTATTTCTACCGGGATACGCAGTATTTT.

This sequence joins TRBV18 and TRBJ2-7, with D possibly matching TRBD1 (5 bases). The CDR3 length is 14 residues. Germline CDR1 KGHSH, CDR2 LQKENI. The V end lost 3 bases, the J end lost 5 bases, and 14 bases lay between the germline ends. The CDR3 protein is CASSPQGIVDEQYF. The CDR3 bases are TGTGCCAGCTCACCTCAGGGTATTGTGGACGAGCAGTACTTC.

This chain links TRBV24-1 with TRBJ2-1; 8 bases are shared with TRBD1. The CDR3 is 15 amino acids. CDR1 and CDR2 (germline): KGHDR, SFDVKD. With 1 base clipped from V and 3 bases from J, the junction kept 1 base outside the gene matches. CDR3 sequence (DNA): TGTGCCACCAGTGATTTAGGGACAGGCTACAATGAGCAGTTCTTC. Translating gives CATSDLGTGYNEQFF.